This T cell receptor (beta chain) was sequenced for a study of T cell changes during pregnancy in multiple sclerosis. Method: immunoSEQ multiplex PCR; TCRdb's copy keeps in-frame clones and lacks some. The table lists roughly 41,000 clones, around 89% of them singletons. Germline loops: CDR1 SNHLY, CDR2 FYNNEI. The CDR3 is 13 amino acids. V dropped 7 bases and J dropped 3; count of bases not matched to a gene: 5. Sample: CD8+ T cells from peripheral blood mononuclear cells, taken in the third trimester of pregnancy. This sequence joins TRBV2 and TRBJ1-2; 7 bases fit TRBD1. The sequence derives from a female donor with multiple sclerosis, enrolled in a pregnancy study. For the CDR3, the DNA is TGTGCCAGCAACAGGGGAGAGGACTATGGCTACACCTTC. This gives the protein CASNRGEDYGYTF.